The clone carrying this TCR beta chain was recorded a few times. The target antigen is unknown. One end of the junction fails to match germline, which may point to a read error. These data originate in a study of blood T cells in healthy people across ages. Background on the study: Researchers report that template switching captured about one barcoded beta molecule per two T cells.

The CDR3 spans 14 residues. Germline V gene sequence: CDR1 LGHDT, CDR2 YNNKEL (reference sequence). With a J-beta primer mix and a sample-barcoded 5' primer, a second PCR ran roughly 6 to 12 cycles. TCRdb independently ran MiXCR on the 5' RACE reads; one entry per CDR3 protein. This table holds 1,100,000 or so distinct CDR3 sequences, 45% found once. Study-level results: Donor CMV status was unknown, possibly confounding expanded clonotype changes.

The V call is TRBV3-1, the J call TRBJ2-5; a weak D match, TRBD2 (6 bases). The TCR comes from an older woman in good health. The specimen sequenced was blood. This CDR3 is CASSQVGGEETQYF. The CDR3 DNA follows: TGTGCCAGCAGTCAAGTGGGGGGAGAGGAGACCCAGTACTTC.